Listed below are T cell receptor beta chains from one sample, sequenced in a study of beta chain features in type 1 diabetes. Clones were read by immunoSEQ multiplex PCR, and TCRdb kept only the in-frame ones, dropping some. This sample has about 450,000 clones; around 10% occur once, and the top ten carry about 0.042%. Sequencing input: naive CD4+ T cells from blood. The receptors originated from a woman under 30 in good health. Each CDR3 is given with its conserved first and last residue. The D gene is left open where the match is weak. Where a row states a size, it is once, few, many or the class of an expanded clone; other rows omit it.

J gene	D gene	V gene	clone size	CDR3 protein
TRBJ2-1	.	TRBV14	few	CASSPREGSYYNEQFF
TRBJ1-2	TRBD1	TRBV25-1	.	CASSDWDRWDGYTF
TRBJ1-1	.	TRBV5-1	few	CASSLAGHMNTEAFF
TRBJ1-6	.	TRBV25-1	few	CASSPRAGGNSPLHF
TRBJ2-3	.	TRBV9	many	CASSVGQNTQYF
TRBJ2-5	.	TRBV6-1	.	CASKPEFAGAQYF
TRBJ2-7	.	TRBV19	.	CASTPRGGHEQYF
TRBJ2-3	.	TRBV5-1	.	CASSLGQSTDTQYF
TRBJ2-1	.	TRBV7-3	few	CASSPLGFNNEQFF
TRBJ2-1	.	TRBV7-9	few	CASSWEANEQFF
TRBJ2-1	.	TRBV4-3	.	CASSLASSPYNEQFF
TRBJ1-6	TRBD1	TRBV19	.	CASSNTGGANSPLHF
TRBJ2-1	.	TRBV7-3	.	CASSRVSDSYNEQFF
TRBJ1-2	.	TRBV7-2	few	CASRLGVPWGYTF
TRBJ2-7	.	TRBV5-1	.	CASSLGGEKQYF
TRBJ2-5	TRBD2	TRBV7-2	.	CASSENSGGAGTQYF
TRBJ2-1	TRBD2	TRBV5-6	few	CASSLVRLAAYNEQFF
TRBJ1-6	.	TRBV1	.	CTRALSSYNSPLHF
TRBJ1-1	.	TRBV5-4	.	CASSPPRRGRPTEAFF
TRBJ1-4	.	TRBV7-3	.	CASSLSVGEKLFF
TRBJ2-7	.	TRBV29-1	few	CSVGLATSYEQYF
TRBJ2-1	.	TRBV2	.	CASYPGLWDNEQFF
TRBJ2-3	.	TRBV9	.	CASSVEPRQHTQYF
TRBJ2-7	.	TRBV6-5	.	CAAGWTYEQYF
TRBJ2-5	.	TRBV7-6	.	CASTAPYRSQATQYF
TRBJ1-2	.	TRBV7-2	few	CASSLVKYGYTF
TRBJ1-2	.	TRBV29-1	few	CSVRTDSLYGYTF
TRBJ2-5	TRBD2	TRBV7-2	.	CASSSYGTSGYQETQYF
TRBJ2-5	.	TRBV5-1	.	CASSPGQNKETQYF
TRBJ2-5	TRBD1	TRBV2	.	CASREGDRPLPETQYF
TRBJ2-7	.	TRBV2	.	CASTEAGQSYEQYF
TRBJ2-2	.	TRBV30	once	CACSFSRRGKSNTGELFF
TRBJ2-3	TRBD2	TRBV30	few	CAWSVTRTSGRQDTQYF
TRBJ2-5	.	TRBV29-1	.	CSALRGVGETQYF
TRBJ1-2	TRBD1	TRBV14	few	CASSQIGQALRLGGYTF
TRBJ2-7	.	TRBV7-2	few	CASSTRRSGGEQYF
TRBJ1-5	.	TRBV30	few	CAWSLRGDQPQHF
TRBJ1-1	TRBD1	TRBV7-2	.	CASSTHRGNTEAFF
TRBJ2-1	TRBD2	TRBV5-1	.	CASSPAASGSYNEQFF